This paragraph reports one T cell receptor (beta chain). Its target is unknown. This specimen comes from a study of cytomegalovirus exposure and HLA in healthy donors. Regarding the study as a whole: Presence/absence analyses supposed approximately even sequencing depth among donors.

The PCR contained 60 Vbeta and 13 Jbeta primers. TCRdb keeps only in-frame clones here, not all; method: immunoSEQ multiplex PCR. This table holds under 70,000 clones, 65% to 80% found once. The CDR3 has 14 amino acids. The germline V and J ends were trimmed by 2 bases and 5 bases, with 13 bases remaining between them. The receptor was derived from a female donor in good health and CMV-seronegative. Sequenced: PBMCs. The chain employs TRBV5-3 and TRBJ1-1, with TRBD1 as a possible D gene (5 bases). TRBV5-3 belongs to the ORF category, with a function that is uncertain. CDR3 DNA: TGTGCCAGAAGCTTACAAGGGGTTGGGACTGAAGCTTTCTTT. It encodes CARSLQGVGTEAFF.